The 22 T cell receptor beta chains below all came from one sample that was sequenced in a study of cytomegalovirus exposure and HLA in healthy donors. This PCR relied on a set of 60 Vbeta primers and 13 Jbeta primers. Method: immunoSEQ multiplex PCR; TCRdb's copy keeps in-frame clones and lacks some. The sample lists 130,000 to 150,000 clones, roughly 80% occurring once. Sample: PBMCs. The receptors shown here come from a male donor in good health and CMV-seronegative.

The chain carries TRBV29-1 and TRBJ2-3; D possibly corresponds to TRBD1 (5 bases). Germline V CDR1 and CDR2: SQVTM, ANQGSEA. Trimming shortened V by 1 base and J by 2 bases, and 19 bases separated the two germline ends. The CDR3 is 17 amino acids. The DNA of the CDR3 is TGCAGCGTTGAAGGGTGGCCTGGGCAGGGAATCACAGATACGCAGTATTTT. As protein: CSVEGWPGQGITDTQYF.

The chain couples TRBV5-5 to TRBJ2-7; D not resolved. The ends were cut back, 0 bases at V and 0 bases at J, with 4 bases in the middle. The CDR3 runs to 13 residues. The germline V gene has CDR1 SGHKS and CDR2 YYEKEE (reference sequence). CDR3 protein: CASSLVYSYEQYF. CDR3 sequence (DNA): TGTGCCAGCAGCTTGGTCTACTCCTACGAGCAGTACTTC. Drawing the rest from reference TRBV5-5 and TRBJ2-7, the complete variable domain is DAGVTQSPTHLIKTRGQQVTLRCSPISGHKSVSWYQQVLGQGPQFIFQYYEKEERGRGNFPDRFSARQFPNYSSELNVNALLLGDSALYLCASSLVYSYEQYFGPGTRLTVT.

The gene calls are TRBV5-1 and TRBJ2-1; D gene unclear. The CDR3 covers 15 residues. Germline assignment: CDR1 SGHRS and CDR2 YFSETQ. Trimming left V 4 bases short and J 5 bases short, with 16 bases between. The CDR3 DNA reads as TGCGCCAGCAGCCTAACGGGTCCCCTTGACAATGAGCAGTTCTTC. Residues: CASSLTGPLDNEQFF. Full variable domain (missing parts from reference TRBV5-1 and TRBJ2-1): KAGVTQTPRYLIKTRGQQVTLSCSPISGHRSVSWYQQTPGQGLQFLFEYFSETQRNKGNFPGRFSGRQFSNSRSEMNVSTLELGDSALYLCASSLTGPLDNEQFFGPGTRLTVL.

This chain uses TRBV28 with TRBJ1-3, with no clear D. Per germline, CDR1 MDHEN and CDR2 SYDVKM. V lost 6 bases and J lost 0, with 12 bases in between. The CDR3 contains 15 residues. The CDR3 coding sequence is TGTGCCAGCAGCCCACCAGGAAACTCTGGAAACACCATATATTTT. Its translation is CASSPPGNSGNTIYF. Together with reference TRBV28 and TRBJ1-3, the CDR3 gives the full variable domain: DVKVTQSSRYLVKRTGEKVFLECVQDMDHENMFWYRQDPGLGLRLIYFSYDVKMKEKGDIPEGYSVSREKKERFSLILESASTNQTSMYLCASSPPGNSGNTIYFGEGSWLTVV.

The chain recombines TRBV6-5 with TRBJ1-2; 8 bases agree with TRBD1. V trimming: 3 bases; J trimming: 8 bases; junction bases outside the gene matches: 11. Germline lookup yields CDR1 MNHEY and CDR2 SVGAGI. The length of the CDR3 is 15 residues. The CDR3 sequence: CASSYSGQGEGGYTF. In DNA form, the CDR3 reads TGTGCCAGCAGTTATTCCGGACAGGGAGAGGGCGGCTACACCTTC.

The gene calls are TRBV18 and TRBJ2-1; no definite D call. The germline V gene has CDR1 KGHSH and CDR2 LQKENI. This CDR3 has 14 amino acids. V lost 1 base to trimming and J lost 8 bases, with 12 bases between them. This CDR3 is CASSPRQYRHEQFF. For the CDR3, the DNA is TGTGCCAGCTCACCACGACAATACCGACATGAGCAGTTCTTC.

V usage is TRBV28 and J usage is TRBJ2-5, with D possibly TRBD1 on 6 matching bases. V was pared by 6 bases and J by 1 base, with 15 bases between. The germline CDR1 and CDR2 sequences are MDHEN and SYDVKM. The CDR3 sequence is 15 residues long. The CDR3 sequence is CASSLPDRTQETQYF. DNA for the CDR3: TGTGCCAGCAGCCTTCCTGACAGGACCCAAGAGACCCAGTACTTC.

This clone turned up a few times. The V gene is TRBV20-1, the J gene TRBJ2-7; possibly TRBD1 for D (5 bases). Germline V gives CDR1 DFQATT, CDR2 SNEGSKA (reference sequence). V was cut by 6 bases and J by 1 base, with 7 bases left in between. CDR3 length equals 11 residues. The CDR3 bases are TGCAGTGCAGGGGATTCCTACGAGCAGTACTTC. It specifies CSAGDSYEQYF.

The chain carries TRBV6-1 and TRBJ2-7; TRBD1 agrees at 8 bases. Losses at the gene ends were 5 bases for V and 2 bases for J; bases not matched to a gene: 5. There are 14 residues in the CDR3. CDR1 and CDR2 from the germline V gene are MNHNS and SASEGT. The DNA of the CDR3 is TGTGCCAGCAGTCACCGGGACAGGCCCTACGAGCAGTACTTC. Protein: CASSHRDRPYEQYF.

The chain joins TRBV5-6 to TRBJ2-4; tentatively, D is TRBD1 (6 bases). This CDR3 comprises 14 residues. Trimming left V 0 bases short and J 9 bases short, with 13 bases between. Germline V gives CDR1 SGHDT, CDR2 YYEEEE. The CDR3 region is CASSLAGDWSIQYF. In DNA form, the CDR3 reads TGTGCCAGCAGCTTGGCAGGGGATTGGAGCATTCAGTACTTC.

The chain is built from TRBV27 and TRBJ2-1; 7 nucleotides line up with TRBD2. The CDR3 contains 16 residues. CDR1 and CDR2 from the germline V gene are MNHEY and SMNVEV (reference sequence). V shed 7 bases and J 3 bases; nucleotides not matched to a gene: 12. The CDR3 is CASIAPTGLNYNEQFF. DNA of the CDR3: TGTGCCAGCATCGCACCGACGGGACTAAACTACAATGAGCAGTTCTTC.

This sequence joins TRBV2 and TRBJ2-7, with D maybe TRBD1 (5 bases). CDR1 is SNHLY and CDR2 is FYNNEI in the germline V gene. The CDR3 loop spans 12 amino acids. Trimming pared 6 bases from V and 4 bases from J, leaving 10 bases between. The DNA for the CDR3 is TGTGCCAGCAGCGTTAGACAGTACGAGCAGTACTTC. Amino acid sequence: CASSVRQYEQYF.

For the CDR3, the DNA is TGCGCCAGCAGCTTGACCGGAGCCGGGGAGCTGTTTTTT. It translates to CASSLTGAGELFF. The chain is built from TRBV5-1 and TRBJ2-2; D is undetermined. V gave up 1 base and J gave up 6 bases, with 7 bases separating them. This CDR3 has 13 amino acids. The germline gives CDR1 SGHRS, CDR2 YFSETQ.

This chain uses TRBV5-4 with TRBJ2-7, with TRBD2 matching over 14 bases. The CDR3 consists of 16 residues. Germline CDR1 SGHNT, CDR2 YYREEE (reference sequence). V lost 4 bases to trimming and J lost 6 bases; unmatched junction nucleotides: 9. In nucleotides, the CDR3 is TGTGCCAGCAGCGCGGGACTAGCGGGAGTACGGGGCGAGCAGTACTTC. This codes for CASSAGLAGVRGEQYF.

V usage is TRBV6-5 and J usage is TRBJ1-1, with TRBD1 matching over 9 bases. There are 15 residues in the CDR3. After removal of 6 bases from V and 3 bases from J, the junction contained 8 bases not matched to a gene. CDR1 and CDR2 (germline): MNHEY, SVGAGI. The CDR3 here is CASRQDRGLYTEAFF. The CDR3 nucleotides are TGTGCCAGCAGACAGGACAGGGGACTCTACACTGAAGCTTTCTTT.

This chain connects TRBV5-1 to TRBJ2-2; D remains unclear. This CDR3 contains 18 residues. The V end was cut by 2 bases, the J end by 0 bases, with 17 bases between. Germline V lookup: CDR1 SGHRS, CDR2 YFSETQ. The CDR3 loop reads CASSLRLLWLANTGELFF. The DNA for the CDR3 is TGCGCCAGCAGCTTACGACTTCTTTGGCTTGCGAACACCGGGGAGCTGTTTTTT.

This chain uses TRBV6-5 with TRBJ1-2, with TRBD1 identical over 10 bases. CDR1 is MNHEY, CDR2 SVGAGI, per germline. The CDR3 extends over 15 amino acids. Unmatched junction bases numbered 6, after V lost 5 bases and J lost 3 bases. CDR3 DNA sequence: TGTGCCAGCAGTAATCGGGACAGGGGATACTATGGCTACACCTTC. Translated, it gives CASSNRDRGYYGYTF.

The chain links TRBV7-9 to TRBJ2-7; D ambiguous. V was trimmed by 3 bases and J by 5 bases, leaving 11 bases between them. The CDR3 extends over 13 amino acids. Germline V gene lookup returns CDR1 SEHNR and CDR2 FQNEAQ (reference sequence). DNA for the CDR3: TGTGCCAGCAGCTTTGTTAGGAGCCACGAGCAGTACTTC. Its protein product is CASSFVRSHEQYF.

This sequence joins TRBV28 and TRBJ2-2; perhaps TRBD1 as D (5 bases). CDR1 is MDHEN, CDR2 SYDVKM, per germline. Trimming cost V 3 bases and J 2 bases, with 10 bases left between them. The CDR3 length is 15 residues. The CDR3 spells CASSFGTGNTGELFF. DNA of the CDR3: TGTGCCAGCAGTTTTGGCACAGGAAACACCGGGGAGCTGTTTTTT.

This chain joins TRBV6-1 and TRBJ2-3; TRBD1 aligns across 9 bases. CDR1 and CDR2 from the germline V gene are MNHNS and SASEGT. Trimming cost V 3 bases and J 0 bases; bases outside gene matches: 10. The CDR3 extends over 18 amino acids. CDR3 region: CASSDLEPGQGSTDTQYF. DNA of the CDR3: TGTGCCAGCAGTGACCTGGAACCGGGACAGGGAAGCACAGATACGCAGTATTTT.

As concerns this clone: One end of the junction is discordant with germline, which a read error may explain. The rearrangement links TRBV4-3 to TRBJ2-7, with 13 bases matching TRBD2. The CDR3 loop spans 15 amino acids. In germline, CDR1 is LGHNA, CDR2 YSLEER. The CDR3 region is CASSQDGTSGRARVF. Written as DNA, the CDR3 is TGCGCCAGCAGCCAAGATGGAACTAGCGGGAGGGCCCGAGTCTTC.

This chain connects TRBV27 to TRBJ1-5; weak D call: TRBD1 (5 bases). The germline CDR1 and CDR2 sequences are MNHEY and SMNVEV (reference sequence). The V and J ends lost 7 bases and 4 bases respectively, with 14 bases between them. This CDR3 has 14 residues. This chain's CDR3 is CASNPGWANQPQHF. The CDR3 DNA reads as TGTGCCAGCAACCCAGGGTGGGCGAATCAGCCCCAGCATTTT.